This T cell receptor beta chain emerged from a study of T cell responses to AZD1222 COVID-19 vaccine. Study-level points and caveats: There were repertoire samples only from the period after the peak T cell response.

Profiling relied on immunoSEQ multiplex PCR, and the TCRdb table lists in-frame clones only, not all of them. The top ten hold around 5.4% of the sample, which has 65,000 to 70,000 clones, 82% seen once. Turning to this clone: Its antigen is currently unknown.

J gave up 9 bases and V 6 bases, and 9 bases lay outside the gene matches. The CDR3 spans 13 residues. The receptor's source is an adult in good health. The material was peripheral blood, obtained on day 0 of AZD1222 vaccination. The chain carries TRBV12-3 or TRBV12-4 and TRBJ1-1; 8 positions agree with TRBD1. The DNA of the CDR3 is TGTGCCAGCAGATCCACCGGGACAGGCAAAGCTTTCTTT. Encoded protein: CASRSTGTGKAFF.